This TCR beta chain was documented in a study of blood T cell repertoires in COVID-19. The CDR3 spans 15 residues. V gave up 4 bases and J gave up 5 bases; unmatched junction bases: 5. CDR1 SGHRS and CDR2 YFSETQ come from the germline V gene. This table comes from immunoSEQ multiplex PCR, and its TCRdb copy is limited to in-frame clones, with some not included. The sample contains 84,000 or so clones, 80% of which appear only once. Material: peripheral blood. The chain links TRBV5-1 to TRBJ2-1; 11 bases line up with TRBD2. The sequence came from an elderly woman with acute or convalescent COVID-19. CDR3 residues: CASSILAGGHNEQFF. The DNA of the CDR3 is TGCGCCAGCAGCATTCTAGCGGGAGGCCACAATGAGCAGTTCTTC.